These 2 T cell receptor beta chains share one sample of origin, sequenced in a study of blood T cell repertoires in COVID-19. The table came from immunoSEQ multiplex PCR; TCRdb's copy has only in-frame clones and leaves some out. In the table there are fewer than 250,000 clones, approximately 86% of which are singletons. Sample: peripheral blood. The receptors stem from a woman aged 60 to 75 with active or convalescent COVID-19.

The gene calls are TRBV15 and TRBJ2-5, with unresolved D. CDR1 is LNHNV and CDR2 is YYDKDF in the germline V gene (reference sequence). The CDR3 consists of 14 residues. V gave up 1 base and J gave up 1 base, with 7 bases separating them. DNA for the CDR3: TGTGCCACCAGCAGAGGCGGATCCCAAGAGACCCAGTACTTC. Amino acids: CATSRGGSQETQYF.

The chain uses TRBV11-1 and TRBJ1-2; D perhaps matches TRBD1 (5 bases). The CDR3 extends over 12 amino acids. Germline V lookup: CDR1 SGHAT, CDR2 FQDESV (reference sequence). The V end lost 4 bases, the J end lost 7 bases, and 10 bases lay between the germline ends. The CDR3 DNA is TGTGCCAGCAGCTCCGCGGGGGTTGGCTACACCTTC. Protein product: CASSSAGVGYTF.